Listed below are T cell receptor beta chains from one sample, sequenced in a study of post-analysis software for immune sequencing data. Each CDR3 protein gets one entry after TCRdb re-called the PCR reads with MiXCR. The profile covers hundreds of thousands of distinct CDR3 sequences, with less than 45% appearing a single time and around 10% taken by the ten largest. The sample consisted of blood. These receptors all come from a girl under 18 with multiple sclerosis. CDR3s include the opening cysteine and the closing phenylalanine or tryptophan. The D gene is left open where the match is weak. Rows give clone size only sometimes, using once, few, many, or a class for an expanded clone.

>NA|TRBJ2-1|NA|TRBV7-6
TGTGCCAGCAGCTTAGCCCTTGAGTTTAATGAGCAGTTCTTC
CASSLALEFNEQFF
>NA|TRBJ2-1|TRBD2|TRBV7-7
TGTGCTAGCAGCCGACTGACTAGCGGTGCCTACAATGAGCAGTTCTTC
CASSRLTSGAYNEQFF
>few|TRBJ1-1|NA|TRBV5-1
TGCGCCAGCAGCTCAGATTTTGAAGCTTTCTTT
CASSSDFEAFF
>NA|TRBJ2-1|TRBD1|TRBV29-1
TGCAGCGTTGGGACAGGGGGTAGAGATGAGCAGTTCTTC
CSVGTGGRDEQFF
>NA|TRBJ2-1|TRBD1|TRBV20-1
TGCAGTGCTTCGGGACAGAGTTGGTTCTTC
CSASGQSWFF
>NA|TRBJ2-2|TRBD1|TRBV28
TGTGCCAGCACAGGACAGGGGGAGGCCGGGGAGCTGTTTTTT
CASTGQGEAGELFF
>NA|TRBJ1-6|NA|TRBV20-1
TGCAGTGCTAGGACGACAGGACTGAATTCACCCCTCCACTTT
CSARTTGLNSPLHF
>NA|TRBJ2-5|TRBD2|TRBV7-9
TGTGCCAGCAGTTCTCCGCGCGGGAGGGTACAAGAGACCCAGTACTTC
CASSSPRGRVQETQYF
>few|TRBJ2-4|NA|TRBV27
TGTGCCAGCAGTTTAATGTTTAGTACCGAAGCCAAAAACATTCAGTACTTC
CASSLMFSTEAKNIQYF
>NA|TRBJ2-3|NA|TRBV18
TGTGCCAGCCCACCGCATCAAACAGATACGCAGTATTTT
CASPPHQTDTQYF
>few|TRBJ2-7|TRBD1|TRBV6-6
TGTGCCAGCAGTTCGGGACAGGCCCCCTACGAGCAGTACTTC
CASSSGQAPYEQYF
>few|TRBJ2-7|NA|TRBV20-1
TGCAGTGCTAGAGATGGTTATGCCGCGGGATACGAGCAGTACTTC
CSARDGYAAGYEQYF
>NA|TRBJ2-5|NA|TRBV7-2
TGTGCCGGCAGATCTTATTCCATGACGGCCAGAGAGACCCAGTACTTC
CAGRSYSMTARETQYF
>NA|TRBJ1-4|NA|TRBV5-6
TGTGCCAGCAGCTCCCACTCAAGGCCGCCACACACCGATGAAAAACTGTTTTTT
CASSSHSRPPHTDEKLFF
>NA|TRBJ1-1|NA|TRBV20-1
TGCAGTGCTGTTACGGGGAAAGTTGCTGAAGCTTTCTTT
CSAVTGKVAEAFF
>NA|TRBJ1-4|TRBD1|TRBV5-1
TGCGCCAGCAGCAAGGACAGGGCGGGAGATGAAAAACTGTTTTTT
CASSKDRAGDEKLFF
>few|TRBJ1-1|TRBD1|TRBV4-3
TGCGCCAGCAGCCAAGACTCCGGGACAGGGCGCACTGAAGCTTTCTTT
CASSQDSGTGRTEAFF
>NA|TRBJ2-1|NA|TRBV5-5
TGTGCCAGCAGCTCGGGGGCAACCTCCTACAATGAGCAGTTCTTC
CASSSGATSYNEQFF
>few|TRBJ1-1|NA|TRBV20-1
TGCAGTGCTCCGAGACAGACTATGAACACTGAAGCTTTCTTT
CSAPRQTMNTEAFF
>many|TRBJ1-2|NA|TRBV29-1
TGCAGCTACACCCCAGGGGAGAAAGGCTACACCTTC
CSYTPGEKGYTF
>NA|TRBJ1-1|NA|TRBV3-1
TGTGCCGGCAGCCAAATGGGGAGAATGAACACTGAAGCTTTCTTT
CAGSQMGRMNTEAFF
>NA|TRBJ2-1|TRBD2|TRBV7-9
TGTGCCAGCAGCCCCCAAGCGGGAGAACGCTACAATGAGCAGTTCTTC
CASSPQAGERYNEQFF
>many|TRBJ2-7|TRBD2|TRBV7-2
TGTGCCAGCAGCTTCGGGCTAGCGGGGGCCTACGAGCAGTACTTC
CASSFGLAGAYEQYF
>NA|TRBJ2-3|NA|TRBV20-1
TGCAGTGCTAGACCCCTCGGCACCGGATACACTAGCACAGATACGCAGTATTTT
CSARPLGTGYTSTDTQYF
>NA|TRBJ1-2|NA|TRBV5-1
TGCGCCAGCAGCCCGGACCCACAGGGCTATGGCTACACCTTC
CASSPDPQGYGYTF
>NA|TRBJ2-2|NA|TRBV15
TGTGCCACCAGCAGGACCTTTGGTCCCGCTAACACCGGGGAGCTGTTTTTT
CATSRTFGPANTGELFF
>NA|TRBJ2-1|NA|TRBV7-9
TGTGCCAGCACCCATCTTGGAGGGAGCTCCTACAATGAGCAGTTCTTC
CASTHLGGSSYNEQFF
>few|TRBJ2-5|TRBD2|TRBV7-2
TGTGCCAGCAGCTTATGGGGGAGGGAGTGGCAGTACTTC
CASSLWGREWQYF
>few|TRBJ1-1|TRBD1|TRBV5-6
TGTGCCAGCAGCTTGGCCCGGGACAGGGGGCTTCTGAACACTGAAGCTTTCTTT
CASSLARDRGLLNTEAFF
>NA|TRBJ1-1|TRBD1|TRBV29-1
TGCAGCGTCCGGACAGGGGGGCTTGAAGCTTTCTTT
CSVRTGGLEAFF
>NA|TRBJ1-2|NA|TRBV7-3
TGTGCCAGCAGCGTGTTGGGGATCGTCTATGGCTACACCTTC
CASSVLGIVYGYTF
>NA|TRBJ1-5|NA|TRBV5-1
TGCGCCAGCAGCCCGCTAAACGGTCAGCCCCAGCATTTT
CASSPLNGQPQHF
>few|TRBJ2-3|NA|TRBV9
TGTGCCAGCAGCGTATCGGCGGCCACAGATACGCAGTATTTT
CASSVSAATDTQYF